Described below is a single T cell receptor beta chain sequence and its context. Its specificity is not known. The donors were part of the validation cohort, which consisted of under 150 subjects and was separate from the first cohort of around 620 subjects. The data derive from a study of cytomegalovirus exposure and HLA in healthy donors. Study at large: The same platform was used for the roughly 120 validation repertoires and the approximately 670 first-cohort repertoires, a later analysis reported. Study results and limitations: Cytomegalovirus status was reportedly diagnosed by the classifier with high sensitivity and specificity.

Germline lookup yields CDR1 SGHTA and CDR2 FQGTGA. This CDR3 comprises 15 residues. Germline trimming cut 5 bases from V and 4 bases from J; bases unmatched to any gene: 9. Libraries were prepared by immunoSEQ multiplex PCR; TCRdb keeps only in-frame clonotypes and omits some of them. The sample carries some 120,000 clones, around 90% recorded once. Sequenced material: PBMCs. The V and J genes are TRBV7-3 and TRBJ2-7, with 9 bases matching TRBD2. The TCR was taken from a woman in her late teens or twenties in good health and CMV-seronegative. CDR3 in DNA: TGTGCCAGCAGCCTCCATAGCGGGAGAGCTTACGAGCAGTACTTC. Its translation is CASSLHSGRAYEQYF.